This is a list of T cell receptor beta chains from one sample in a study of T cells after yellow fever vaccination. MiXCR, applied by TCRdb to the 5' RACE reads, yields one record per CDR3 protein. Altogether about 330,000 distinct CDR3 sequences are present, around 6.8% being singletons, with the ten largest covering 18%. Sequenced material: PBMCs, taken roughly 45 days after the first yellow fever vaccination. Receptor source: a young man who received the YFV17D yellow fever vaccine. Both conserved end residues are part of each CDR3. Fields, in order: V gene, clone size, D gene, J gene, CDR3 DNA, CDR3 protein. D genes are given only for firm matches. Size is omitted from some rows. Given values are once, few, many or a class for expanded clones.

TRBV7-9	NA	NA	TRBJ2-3	TGTGCCAGCAGCATAACGGCCAGTCCTAGCACAGATACGCAGTATTTT	CASSITASPSTDTQYF
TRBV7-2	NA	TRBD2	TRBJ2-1	TGTGCCAGCAGCCCGGGCGGGGGAGGGTTAATGGATGAGCAGTTCTTC	CASSPGGGGLMDEQFF
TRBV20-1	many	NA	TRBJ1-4	TGCAGTGCTAGTGAAGGGTGGATCACTAATGAAAAACTGTTTTTT	CSASEGWITNEKLFF
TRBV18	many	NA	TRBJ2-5	TGTGCCAGCAGCCCTCAGGAGACCCAGTACTTC	CASSPQETQYF
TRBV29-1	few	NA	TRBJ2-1	TGCAGCGTTGACGAGGGCCCGGGACTCCTCGACTACAATGAGCAGTTCTTC	CSVDEGPGLLDYNEQFF
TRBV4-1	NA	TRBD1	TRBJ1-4	TGCGCCAGCAGCCAGGGACAGCTTAATGAAAAACTGTTTTTT	CASSQGQLNEKLFF
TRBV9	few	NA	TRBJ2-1	TGTGCCAGCAGCCCCGAGGACAGAGACTACAATGAGCAGTTCTTC	CASSPEDRDYNEQFF
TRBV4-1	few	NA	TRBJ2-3	TGCGCCAGCAGCCCAGGACGTCGGGGGAGTACGATCGATACGCAGTATTTT	CASSPGRRGSTIDTQYF
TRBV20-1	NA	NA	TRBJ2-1	TGCAGTGCTCTTAACGAGCCCCCGGGGCAGTTCTTC	CSALNEPPGQFF
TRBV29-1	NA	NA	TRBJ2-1	TGCAGCGTTGACAGCTCCTACAATGAGAAGTTCTTC	CSVDSSYNEKFF
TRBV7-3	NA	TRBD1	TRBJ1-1	TGTGCCAGCAGCTTAAGGGCAGGGGGTGTTGAAGCTTTCTTT	CASSLRAGGVEAFF
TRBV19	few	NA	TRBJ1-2	TGTGCCAGTAGTACAACCGGGTGGACAGTTAACTATGGCTACACCTTC	CASSTTGWTVNYGYTF
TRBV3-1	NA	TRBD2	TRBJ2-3	TGTGCCAGCAGCCAAGTCTCTAGCGGGGGAGAGCAGTATTTT	CASSQVSSGGEQYF
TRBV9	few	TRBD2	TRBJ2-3	TGTGCCAGCAGCGTGTACCTTAGCGGGGCCGCAGATACGCAGTATTTT	CASSVYLSGAADTQYF
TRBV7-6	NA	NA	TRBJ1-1	TGTGCCAGCAGCTCTCCGGTCGGGGGAGACACTGAAGCTTTCTTT	CASSSPVGGDTEAFF
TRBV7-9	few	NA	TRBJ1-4	TGTGCCAGCAGCCGTGAGAATACTAATGAAAAACTGTTTTTT	CASSRENTNEKLFF
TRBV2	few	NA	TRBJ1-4	TGTGCCAGCGCCGACACCGACCCCAAATTT	CASADTDPKF
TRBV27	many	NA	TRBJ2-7	TGTGCCAGCAGTTTAAAAGGGCGAAGCTCCTACGAGCAGTACTTC	CASSLKGRSSYEQYF
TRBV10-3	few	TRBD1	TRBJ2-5	TGTGCCACAAGACAGGGGCAAGAGACCCAGTACTTC	CATRQGQETQYF
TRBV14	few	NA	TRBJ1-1	TGTGCCAGCAGCCAGGGGTGGACTGAAGCTTTCTTT	CASSQGWTEAFF
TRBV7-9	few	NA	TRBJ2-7	TGTGCCAGCAGCTCAACTATCCAAGGACCCAGTTACTACGAGCAGTACTTC	CASSSTIQGPSYYEQYF
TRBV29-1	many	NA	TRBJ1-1	TGCAGCGTTTCATGGGCGGAGAACACTGAAGCTTTCTTT	CSVSWAENTEAFF
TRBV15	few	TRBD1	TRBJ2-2	TGTGCCACCACCCGGACAGGGGCTAACACCGGGGAGCTGTTTTTT	CATTRTGANTGELFF
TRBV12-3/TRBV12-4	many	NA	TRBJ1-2	TGTGCCAGCAGTTTTGGAGGGGGAACCCTATATGGCTACACCTTC	CASSFGGGTLYGYTF
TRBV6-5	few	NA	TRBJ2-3	TGTGCCAGCAGTTACTCGATGGGGTTCGGGTCGGATACGCAGTATTTT	CASSYSMGFGSDTQYF
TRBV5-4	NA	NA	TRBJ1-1	TGTGCCAGCAGCTTGTACAGGAAGATGAACACTGAAGCTTTCTTT	CASSLYRKMNTEAFF
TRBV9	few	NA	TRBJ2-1	TGTGCCAGCAGCTTTGGGGGGACCTCCTACAATGAGCAGTTCTTC	CASSFGGTSYNEQFF
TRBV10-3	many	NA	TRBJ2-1	TGTGCCATCAGTGGGCTTGGGACCAGGGGAGACAATGAGCAGTTCTTC	CAISGLGTRGDNEQFF
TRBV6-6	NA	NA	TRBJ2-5	TGTGCCAGCAGTCGGCAGTACCAAGAGACCCAGTACTTC	CASSRQYQETQYF
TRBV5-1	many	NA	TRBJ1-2	TGCGCCAGCAGCATACAGGGTTTCGGGGTCTATGGCTACACCTTC	CASSIQGFGVYGYTF
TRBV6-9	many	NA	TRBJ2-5	TGTGCCAGCAGTCGATGGTTGTGTATAGGAGAGACCCAGTACTTC	CASSRWLCIGETQYF
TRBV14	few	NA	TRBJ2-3	TGTGCCAGCAGCCCCATGCAGCCCTATACGCAGTATTTT	CASSPMQPYTQYF
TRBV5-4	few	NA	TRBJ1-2	TGTGCCAGCAGCTTGCCCCGGGGGCCAGCCTATGGCTACACCTTC	CASSLPRGPAYGYTF
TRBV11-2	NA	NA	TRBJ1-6	TGTGCCAGCAGCCCACGCTCCTATAATTCACCCCTCCACTTT	CASSPRSYNSPLHF
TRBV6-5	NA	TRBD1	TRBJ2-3	TGTACCAGCAGTTATTACAGGGGTGGGACAGATACGCAGTATTTT	CTSSYYRGGTDTQYF
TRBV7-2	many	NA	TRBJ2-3	TGTGCCAGCAGCCCCTACACCACAGATACGCAGTATTTT	CASSPYTTDTQYF